These 11 T cell receptor beta chains were sequenced from one sample in a study of blood T cells in healthy people across ages (dated by TCRdb to the mid-2010s). The library was prepared using 5' RACE. Sequencing was performed on an Illumina HiSeq 2500. The second PCR ran for roughly 7 to 12 cycles and used a J-beta primer mix along with a sample-barcoded 5' primer. TCRdb cleaned the public reads at Q25 with fastp, built clones with MiXCR and kept in-frame beta chains. Rows merge per CDR3 protein into single entries with the most common DNA and genes. This sample is represented by 850,000 to 1,000,000 distinct CDR3 sequences; approximately 50% of them were singletons. The ten largest clones represent 20% to 25% of the sample. Sequences were obtained from blood. These receptors were taken from a woman aged 55-70 years in good health.

The CDR3: CSARDPGGEAGDTPIDEQFF. For the CDR3, the DNA is TGCAGTGCTAGAGATCCGGGGGGAGAAGCGGGAGATACCCCTATTGATGAGCAGTTCTTC. The V call is TRBV20-1, the J call TRBJ2-1; 8 bases map to TRBD2. Per the germline V gene, CDR1 is DFQATT and CDR2 is SNEGSKA (reference sequence). The CDR3 has 20 amino acids. Losses at the gene ends were 0 bases for V and 8 bases for J; bases not matched to a gene: 24.

The chain joins TRBV11-3 to TRBJ2-5, with 7 bases that match TRBD2. Trimming cost V 5 bases and J 2 bases; bases outside gene matches: 11. Germline V gene sequence: CDR1 SGHNT, CDR2 YENEEA. The CDR3 consists of 16 residues. CDR3 DNA sequence: TGTGCCAGCAGCCGCGGGGGAGAGGGATTACAAGAGACCCAGTACTTC. Encoded protein: CASSRGGEGLQETQYF.

The genes are TRBV12-3 or TRBV12-4 and TRBJ1-1; a weak D match, TRBD1 (5 bases). This CDR3 is built from 14 residues. V gave up 3 bases and J gave up 5 bases, with 13 bases separating them. This CDR3 is CASSFAGGVTEAFF. The CDR3 coding sequence is TGTGCCAGCAGTTTTGCGGGGGGGGTAACTGAAGCTTTCTTT.

This sequence joins TRBV2 and TRBJ2-5, with 7 bases fitting TRBD1. The CDR3 runs to 14 residues. The germline CDR1 and CDR2 sequences are SNHLY and FYNNEI. With V trimmed by 10 bases and J by 11 bases, 19 bases remained unmatched. The CDR3 DNA reads as TGTGCCACTAAAGACAGGGCAGCTAGGTTTGAGCAGTACTTC. Translation gives CATKDRAARFEQYF.

The V gene is TRBV11-1, the J gene TRBJ2-1, with TRBD1 matching over 11 bases. This CDR3 contains 14 residues. V gave up 8 bases and J gave up 7 bases; unmatched junction bases: 7. Germline CDR1 and CDR2: SGHAT and FQDESV (reference sequence). The CDR3 bases are TGTGCCAGCGGGAGGGACAGGGGGGAGAATGAGCAGTTCTTC. As protein: CASGRDRGENEQFF.

This clonotype showed up just once. The rearrangement links TRBV24-1 to TRBJ1-5; 7 nucleotides align to TRBD1. V was clipped by 2 bases and J by 3 bases; unmatched bases: 6. Germline V gives CDR1 KGHDR, CDR2 SFDVKD. CDR3 size: 16 residues. CDR3 DNA: TGTGCCACCAGTGATTGGACAGGCAACCCCAATCAGCCCCAGCATTTT. This codes for CATSDWTGNPNQPQHF.

This clonotype was detected a few times. The junction departs from germline at one end; a sequencing error may be responsible. V and J are TRBV5-1 and TRBJ2-5; D not certain. The CDR3 is 15 residues long. The germline V gene encodes CDR1 SGHRS and CDR2 YFSETQ. In DNA, the CDR3 is TGCGCCAGCAGATTGGACCCTGGAGCACAAGAGACCCAGTACTTC. Its protein product is CASRLDPGAQETQYF. Variable domain in full (rest from reference TRBV5-1 and TRBJ2-5): KAGVTQTPRYLIKTRGQQVTLSCSPISGHRSVSWYQQTPGQGLQFLFEYFSETQRNKGNFPGRFSGRQFSNSRSEMNVSTLELGDSALYLCASRLDPGAQETQYFGPGTRLLVL.

Concerning this clonotype itself: A read error may account for a junction end that differs from germline. The V call is TRBV14, the J call TRBJ2-3; the D gene is possibly TRBD1 (6 bases). CDR3 size: 17 residues. Looked up from germline, CDR1 is SGHDN and CDR2 is FVKESK. CDR3 DNA sequence: TGTGCCGGCAGCCAAGACCCCCACAGGGAAGGGACAGATACGCAGTATTTT. Translating it yields CAGSQDPHREGTDTQYF. Filled out from reference TRBV14 and TRBJ2-3, the complete variable domain reads EAGVTQFPSHSVIEKGQTVTLRCDPISGHDNLYWYRRVMGKEIKFLLHFVKESKQDESGMPNNRFLAERTGGTYSTLKVQPAELEDSGVYFCAGSQDPHREGTDTQYFGPGTRLTVL.

This chain uses TRBV12-3 or TRBV12-4 with TRBJ2-5, with TRBD2 identical over 12 bases. The CDR3 totals 15 residues. The V and J ends lost 6 bases and 11 bases, in that order; junction bases with no gene match: 13. CDR3 DNA: TGTGCCAGCAGCCCCCCGACTAGCGGGAGTAGTGAGCAGTACTTC. It yields the protein CASSPPTSGSSEQYF.

This clonotype was counted only a few times. The CDR3 DNA sequence: TGTGCCAGCAGCGTGCAGCGCAACTATGGCTACACCTTC. Residues: CASSVQRNYGYTF. The genes are TRBV6-2 or TRBV6-3 and TRBJ1-2; D ambiguous. This CDR3 has 13 amino acids. Per the germline V gene, CDR1 is MNHEY and CDR2 is SVGEGT. Trimming stripped 6 bases from V and 2 bases from J, with 10 bases between.

V and J are TRBV7-8 and TRBJ2-7, with a tentative D call TRBD1 (5 bases). V was clipped by 3 bases and J by 5 bases, with 11 bases between them. The CDR3 contains 13 residues. Germline V CDR1 and CDR2: SGHVS, FQNEAQ. The CDR3 DNA reads TGTGCCAGCAGCTTTGCAGGGTACAACGAGCAGTACTTC. As protein: CASSFAGYNEQYF.